The clone carrying this T cell receptor (beta chain) was counted at least ten times. No antigen is known for it. Unique molecular identifiers were built into the TCRbeta library. Each CDR3 protein gets one entry after TCRdb re-called the PCR reads with MiXCR. The sample has some 200,000 distinct CDR3 sequences; approximately 7% are singletons. Germline lookup yields CDR1 DFQATT and CDR2 SNEGSKA (reference sequence). This CDR3 region has 14 residues. V was clipped by 0 bases and J by 6 bases, with 14 bases between them. This sample is drawn from a study of T-cell reconstitution after alpha-beta-depleted transplantation in children. Study-level points and caveats: Most T-cell counts and diversity one year after the transplant came from T cells that were newly produced. The origin of alpha-beta T cells about two months after transplant was reportedly several hundred expanded graft clones. Recipient T cells and thymic progenitors that survived gave rise to the high TCRbeta diversity observed at day 60 in some patients.

The sequence was obtained from a boy aged 2 to 9 with acute lymphoblastic leukemia, due to receive a stem cell transplant. The gene calls are TRBV20-1 and TRBJ1-1; D remains ambiguous. Sequenced here: PBMCs, sampled before TCRalphabeta/CD19-depleted stem cell transplant. This CDR3 reads CSARDAPSRPEAFF. The DNA of the CDR3 is TGCAGTGCTAGAGATGCCCCGTCTAGGCCTGAAGCTTTCTTT.